The 32 T cell receptor beta chains presented below share a single source sample, sequenced in a study of graft-versus-host responses after intestinal transplantation. Data came from immunoSEQ multiplex PCR; TCRdb stores just in-frame clones and leaves some out. Among 99,000 or so clones, about 83% were seen once, and the ten largest hold roughly 1.4%. Sequencing was performed on PBMCs, taken 255 days after intestinal transplant. The source is a human patient who received an intestinal transplant, so some T cells may come from the graft donor.

The gene calls are TRBV6-6 and TRBJ2-3; D gene unclear. The V and J ends lost 2 bases and 4 bases respectively, with 7 bases between them. The CDR3 is 13 amino acids. Germline V gene data show CDR1 as MNHNY and CDR2 as SVGAGI (reference sequence). The CDR3 loop reads CASSYGPADTQYF. DNA for the CDR3: TGTGCCAGCAGTTACGGACCTGCAGATACGCAGTATTTT.

This chain connects TRBV7-2 to TRBJ2-3, with TRBD2 identical over 9 bases. The CDR3 has 15 residues. Trimming took 6 bases from V and 6 from J; bases not matched to a gene: 10. CDR1 is SGHTA and CDR2 is FQGNSA in the germline V gene. In DNA, the CDR3 is TGTGCCAGCAGAGGACTAGCGCGACCCCCCGATACGCAGTATTTT. Protein product: CASRGLARPPDTQYF.

This clone was observed a few times. The chain recombines TRBV5-4 with TRBJ2-7; D is undetermined. Trimming left V 1 base short and J 7 bases short, with 9 bases between. The germline CDR1 and CDR2 sequences are SGHNT and YYREEE (reference sequence). This CDR3 has 12 residues. CDR3 in DNA: TGTGCCAGCAGCTTGAACAGTGGGGAGCAGTACTTC. Protein product: CASSLNSGEQYF.

In this sample, this clone turned up a few times. This sequence joins TRBV6-1 and TRBJ2-7, with 7 bases that match TRBD1. The ends lost 1 base at V and 6 bases at J; junction bases unmatched: 9. The CDR3 totals 15 residues. Germline V gives CDR1 MNHNS, CDR2 SASEGT. The CDR3 nucleotides are TGTGCCAGCAGTGAAGTTGTTCTACCAGGGGGCGAGCAGTACTTC. As protein: CASSEVVLPGGEQYF.

This clone was picked up one time. The chain carries TRBV28 and TRBJ2-7; D perhaps matches TRBD1 (7 bases). V was clipped by 3 bases and J by 5 bases, with 8 bases between them. CDR1 and CDR2 from the germline V gene are MDHEN and SYDVKM. This CDR3 spans 12 amino acids. CDR3 sequence (DNA): TGTGCCAGCAGTTTCAGGGGGGACGAGCAGTACTTC. Translated, it gives CASSFRGDEQYF. Supplemented by reference TRBV28 and TRBJ2-7, the full variable domain reads DVKVTQSSRYLVKRTGEKVFLECVQDMDHENMFWYRQDPGLGLRLIYFSYDVKMKEKGDIPEGYSVSREKKERFSLILESASTNQTSMYLCASSFRGDEQYFGPGTRLTVT.

The V call is TRBV6-5, the J call TRBJ2-5; D is tentatively TRBD1 or TRBD2 (6 bases each). From germline, CDR1 is MNHEY and CDR2 SVGAGI. V lost 4 bases to trimming and J lost 5 bases, with 17 bases between them. There are 15 residues in the CDR3. The CDR3 region is CASSSQGYRGETQYF. The CDR3 nucleotides read TGTGCCAGCAGTTCACAGGGATACCGGGGGGAGACCCAGTACTTC.

This clone was detected once. The gene calls are TRBV5-4 and TRBJ2-5; TRBD1 or TRBD2 may be the D gene (6 bases each). Germline V CDR1 and CDR2: SGHNT, YYREEE (reference sequence). Trimming stripped 7 bases from V and 5 bases from J, with 18 bases between. The CDR3 contains 14 residues. CDR3 residues: CASAHLGGQETQYF. DNA for the CDR3: TGTGCCAGCGCACACTTAGGGGGGCAGGAGACCCAGTACTTC.

The CDR3 sequence is CASSASGPPQFF. DNA of the CDR3: TGTGCCAGTAGTGCCTCCGGCCCTCCCCAGTTCTTC. The chain joins TRBV19 to TRBJ2-1; D remains ambiguous. V gave up 5 bases and J gave up 13 bases, with 15 bases separating them. Germline-derived CDR1 and CDR2 are LNHDA and SQIVND (reference sequence). The CDR3 runs 12 residues.

This chain joins TRBV4-3 and TRBJ1-4; no definite D call. CDR1 and CDR2 from the germline V gene are LGHNA and YSLEER. V lost 1 base to trimming and J lost 1 base, with 7 bases between them. The CDR3 has 15 residues. The CDR3 region has the DNA TGCGCCAGCAGCCAAGGGGCCATAACTAATGAAAAACTGTTTTTT. It codes for CASSQGAITNEKLFF.

The chain recombines TRBV27 with TRBJ1-2, with D possibly TRBD1 on 5 matching bases. This CDR3 has 16 amino acids. Trimming removed 0 bases at V and 0 bases at J, with 11 bases between. CDR1 is MNHEY and CDR2 is SMNVEV in the germline V gene (reference sequence). The CDR3 is CASSLSWQGPNYGYTF. Here the CDR3 DNA reads TGTGCCAGCAGTTTATCGTGGCAGGGCCCTAACTATGGCTACACCTTC.

The chain has TRBV7-9 and TRBJ1-5, with TRBD1 matching over 8 bases. The CDR3 has 14 amino acids. Per the germline V gene, CDR1 is SEHNR and CDR2 is FQNEAQ (reference sequence). V shed 5 bases, J shed 9 bases, and the junction held 9 bases outside the gene matches. This CDR3 reads CASSTGQGRPPQHF. CDR3 coding DNA: TGTGCCAGCAGCACAGGACAGGGAAGGCCGCCCCAGCATTTT.

The CDR3 bases are TGTGCCAGCAGTGAAATACCCGGAGGTGACGATACGCAGTATTTT. Protein product: CASSEIPGGDDTQYF. The rearrangement joins TRBV2 to TRBJ2-3; perhaps TRBD2 as D (5 bases). The CDR3 loop spans 15 amino acids. Trimming pared 2 bases from V and 6 bases from J, leaving 15 bases between. CDR1 and CDR2 from the germline V gene are SNHLY and FYNNEI.

The V and J genes are TRBV2 and TRBJ2-1, with 8 bases that match TRBD1. The germline V gene encodes CDR1 SNHLY and CDR2 FYNNEI. Trimming cost V 6 bases and J 0 bases; bases outside gene matches: 4. This CDR3 has 15 amino acids. The CDR3 DNA reads as TGTGCCAGCAGAGCAGGACAGGGCTCCTACAATGAGCAGTTCTTC. This gives the protein CASRAGQGSYNEQFF.

The J gene is TRBJ1-2, the V gene TRBV19; no clear D. V lost 5 bases and J 3 bases, leaving 13 bases between the germline ends. Germline V gives CDR1 LNHDA, CDR2 SQIVND (reference sequence). This CDR3 spans 14 amino acids. The CDR3 here is CASSSPGGDYGYTF. CDR3 DNA: TGTGCCAGTAGTTCCCCGGGTGGGGACTATGGCTACACCTTC.

This clone was detected once. The gene calls are TRBV4-1 and TRBJ2-1, with 9 bases lining up with TRBD2. V shed 4 bases, J shed 8 bases, and the junction held 9 bases outside the gene matches. CDR1 is MGHRA and CDR2 is YSYEKL in the germline V gene. The CDR3 is made up of 15 amino acids. For the CDR3, the DNA is TGCGCCAGCAGCCGAGGGGGACTAGCCGGGTATGAGCAGTTCTTC. Its protein product is CASSRGGLAGYEQFF.

This chain uses TRBV2 with TRBJ1-2; a weak D match, TRBD1 (5 bases). Germline-derived CDR1 and CDR2 are SNHLY and FYNNEI. The ends were cut back, 4 bases at V and 2 bases at J, with 8 bases in the middle. This CDR3 has 13 amino acids. CDR3 amino acids: CASSGGGNYGYTF. The CDR3 DNA sequence: TGTGCCAGCAGTGGGGGGGGAAACTATGGCTACACCTTC. Using reference TRBV2 and TRBJ1-2 for the parts outside the CDR3, the full variable domain is EPEVTQTPSHQVTQMGQEVILRCVPISNHLYFYWYRQILGQKVEFLVSFYNNEISEKSEIFDDQFSVERPDGSNFTLKIRSTKLEDSAMYFCASSGGGNYGYTFGSGTRLTVV.

The chain links TRBV14 to TRBJ2-5; possibly TRBD1 for D (5 bases). Germline V gene lookup returns CDR1 SGHDN and CDR2 FVKESK. The CDR3 consists of 16 residues. Trimming stripped 3 bases from V and 2 bases from J, with 16 bases between. DNA for the CDR3: TGTGCCAGCAGCCAGACGGCAGGGAAGACACAAGAGACCCAGTACTTC. Residues: CASSQTAGKTQETQYF.

The chain employs TRBV2 and TRBJ1-1, with a possible D match to TRBD1 (5 bases). The CDR3 has 12 residues. Between the trimmed V and J ends, which lost 8 bases and 3 bases, there was a span of 10 bases. CDR1 and CDR2 (germline): SNHLY, FYNNEI. CDR3 in DNA: TGTGCCAGCGCAGGGCAGGACACTGAAGCTTTCTTT. It is translated as CASAGQDTEAFF.

V usage is TRBV2 and J usage is TRBJ1-5; D is uncertain. Trimming pared 4 bases from V and 3 bases from J, leaving 13 bases between. This CDR3 is 15 amino acids long. Germline V gene lookup returns CDR1 SNHLY and CDR2 FYNNEI. CDR3 sequence (DNA): TGTGCCAGCAGTGTATCGCAGAATACCAATCAGCCCCAGCATTTT. This translates into CASSVSQNTNQPQHF.

The V gene is TRBV19, the J gene TRBJ1-5, with D unresolved. This CDR3 comprises 15 residues. Deletions cut 6 bases from V and 2 bases from J, with 14 bases between. CDR1 and CDR2 (germline): LNHDA, SQIVND (reference sequence). The CDR3 loop reads CASSGPAGGNQPQHF. As DNA, the CDR3 is TGTGCCAGTAGCGGCCCCGCCGGGGGCAATCAGCCCCAGCATTTT.

The CDR3 loop is CASRDTGELFF. The CDR3 DNA follows: TGTGCCAGCCGGGACACCGGGGAGCTGTTTTTT. The chain is built from TRBV6-6 and TRBJ2-2, with D unresolved. CDR1 and CDR2 (germline): MNHNY, SVGAGI (reference sequence). The CDR3 runs 11 residues. The ends were cut back, 8 bases at V and 3 bases at J, with 4 bases in the middle.

The gene calls are TRBV7-9 and TRBJ2-1; D gene ambiguous. V was pared by 4 bases and J by 3 bases, with 4 bases between. Germline V CDR1 and CDR2: SEHNR, FQNEAQ (reference sequence). CDR3 length: 12 residues. CDR3 region: CASSSNYNEQFF. The CDR3, as DNA: TGTGCCAGCAGCTCGAACTACAATGAGCAGTTCTTC.

The chain carries TRBV4-2 and TRBJ2-3; 8 nucleotides match TRBD2. Germline CDR1 LGHNA, CDR2 YNFKEQ. After removal of 1 base from V and 4 bases from J, the junction contained 1 base not matched to a gene. The CDR3 totals 14 residues. The CDR3 region has the DNA TGTGCCAGCAGCCAAGCGGGGGGGGCAGATACGCAGTATTTT. Translating it yields CASSQAGGADTQYF.

The J gene is TRBJ2-1, the V gene TRBV5-1; 9 bases are shared with TRBD2. The CDR3 loop spans 16 amino acids. Looked up from germline, CDR1 is SGHRS and CDR2 is YFSETQ. J gave up 0 bases and V 4 bases, and 5 bases lay outside the gene matches. Here the CDR3 reads CASSRRGGSSYNEQFF. DNA for the CDR3: TGCGCCAGCAGCAGGCGGGGGGGATCCTCCTACAATGAGCAGTTCTTC.

The J gene is TRBJ1-1, the V gene TRBV2; no clear D gene. V was pared by 2 bases and J by 2 bases, with 9 bases between. CDR1 is SNHLY, CDR2 FYNNEI, per germline. This CDR3 is 14 amino acids long. CDR3 sequence (DNA): TGTGCCAGCAGTGAATTCGGCAGTAACACTGAAGCTTTCTTT. Translating it yields CASSEFGSNTEAFF.

The sample holds one count of this clone. This chain connects TRBV6-4 to TRBJ2-5; D possibly uses TRBD1 or TRBD2 (6 bases each). Deletions cut 2 bases from V and 4 bases from J, with 20 bases between. CDR3 length equals 17 residues. Germline CDR1 reads MRHNA; CDR2 reads SNTAGT. The CDR3 region is CASSDPNRGETLETQYF. The CDR3 DNA is TGTGCCAGCAGTGACCCAAATAGGGGGGAGACGTTAGAGACCCAGTACTTC.

The chain couples TRBV4-1 to TRBJ2-7; no definite D call. The germline gives CDR1 MGHRA, CDR2 YSYEKL. The V end lost 0 bases, the J end lost 5 bases, and 20 bases lay between the germline ends. There are 17 residues in the CDR3. For the CDR3, the DNA is TGCGCCAGCAGCCAAGAAAATGGTCGGCCAGAATCCGACGAGCAGTACTTC. It is translated as CASSQENGRPESDEQYF.

The chain carries TRBV7-6 and TRBJ2-5, with TRBD2 matching 9 bases. CDR3 length: 14 residues. The germline V gene has CDR1 SGHVS and CDR2 FNYEAQ. The V and J ends lost 4 bases and 5 bases, in that order; junction bases with no gene match: 5. The CDR3 reads CASSSGTSSETQYF. CDR3 sequence (DNA): TGTGCCAGCAGCTCCGGGACTAGCTCGGAGACCCAGTACTTC.

The gene calls are TRBV6-1 and TRBJ1-2; D unresolved. The length of the CDR3 is 15 residues. Per germline, CDR1 MNHNS and CDR2 SASEGT. Trimming took 1 base from V and 4 from J, leaving 13 bases between them. CDR3 sequence: CASSEVGEVSYGYTF. CDR3 coding DNA: TGTGCCAGCAGTGAAGTGGGAGAAGTTAGCTATGGCTACACCTTC.

The chain carries TRBV28 and TRBJ1-2; TRBD1 might be the D (5 bases). Trimming pared 6 bases from V and 6 bases from J, leaving 20 bases between. CDR3 length: 15 amino acids. The germline gives CDR1 MDHEN, CDR2 SYDVKM. The CDR3 DNA reads TGTGCCAGCAGCTATGGAACCGGATGGGGGGATGGCTACACCTTC. Translating gives CASSYGTGWGDGYTF.

CDR3 amino acids: CASSRYRDRGRLTTGELFF. The CDR3 DNA reads TGTGCCAGTAGTAGATATCGGGACAGGGGGCGGCTCACCACCGGGGAGCTGTTTTTT. The V gene is TRBV19, the J gene TRBJ2-2, with 12 positions matching TRBD1. The CDR3 runs 19 residues. V lost 4 bases to trimming and J lost 4 bases; unmatched junction nucleotides: 13. CDR1 and CDR2 (germline): LNHDA, SQIVND (reference sequence).

The chain is built from TRBV9 and TRBJ2-7, with D possibly being TRBD1 or TRBD2 (6 bases each). V lost 3 bases and J lost 4, with 14 bases in between. This CDR3 spans 14 amino acids. Germline CDR1 reads SGDLS; CDR2 reads YYNGEE. The CDR3 bases are TGTGCCAGCAGCGACGGGGGCCAGACTTACGAGCAGTACTTC. Translation: CASSDGGQTYEQYF.